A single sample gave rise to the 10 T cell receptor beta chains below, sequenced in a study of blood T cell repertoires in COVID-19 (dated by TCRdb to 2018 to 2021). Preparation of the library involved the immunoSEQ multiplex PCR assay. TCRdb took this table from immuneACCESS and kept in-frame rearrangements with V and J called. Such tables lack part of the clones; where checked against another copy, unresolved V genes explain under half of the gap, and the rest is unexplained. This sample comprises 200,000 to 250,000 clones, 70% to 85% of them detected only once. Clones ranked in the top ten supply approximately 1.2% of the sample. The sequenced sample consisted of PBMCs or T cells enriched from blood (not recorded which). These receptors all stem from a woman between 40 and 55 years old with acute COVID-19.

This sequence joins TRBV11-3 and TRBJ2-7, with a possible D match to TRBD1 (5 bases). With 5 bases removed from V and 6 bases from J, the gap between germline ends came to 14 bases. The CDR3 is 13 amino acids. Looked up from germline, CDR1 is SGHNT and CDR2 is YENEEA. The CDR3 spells CASSEGWGSEQYF. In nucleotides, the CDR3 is TGTGCCAGCAGCGAAGGATGGGGCAGCGAGCAGTACTTC.

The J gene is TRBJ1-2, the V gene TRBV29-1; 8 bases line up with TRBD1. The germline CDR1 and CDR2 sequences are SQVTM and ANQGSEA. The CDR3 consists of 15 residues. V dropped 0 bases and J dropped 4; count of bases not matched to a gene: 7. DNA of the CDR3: TGCAGCGTTGAAGATAGAAGGACAGGGCGCTATGGCTACACCTTC. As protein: CSVEDRRTGRYGYTF.

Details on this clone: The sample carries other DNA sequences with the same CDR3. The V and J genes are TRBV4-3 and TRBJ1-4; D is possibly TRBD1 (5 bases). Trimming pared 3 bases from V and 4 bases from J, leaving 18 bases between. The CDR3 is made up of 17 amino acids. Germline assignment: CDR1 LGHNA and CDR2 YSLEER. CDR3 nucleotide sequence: TGCGCCAGCAGCCAGGGCCCGGGAATGGGGGGTAATGAAAAACTGTTTTTT. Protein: CASSQGPGMGGNEKLFF.

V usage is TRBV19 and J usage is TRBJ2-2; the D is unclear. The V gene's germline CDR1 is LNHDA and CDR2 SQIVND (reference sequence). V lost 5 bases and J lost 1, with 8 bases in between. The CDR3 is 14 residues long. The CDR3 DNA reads TGTGCCAGTAGTTACACGGGGAACACCGGGGAGCTGTTTTTT. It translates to CASSYTGNTGELFF.

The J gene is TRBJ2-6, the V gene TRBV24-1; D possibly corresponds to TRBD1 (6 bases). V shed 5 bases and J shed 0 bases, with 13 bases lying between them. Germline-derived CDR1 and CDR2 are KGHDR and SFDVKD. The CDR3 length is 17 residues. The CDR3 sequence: CATSAGLGASGANVLTF. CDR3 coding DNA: TGTGCCACCAGTGCGGGTTTGGGGGCCTCTGGGGCCAACGTCCTGACTTTC.

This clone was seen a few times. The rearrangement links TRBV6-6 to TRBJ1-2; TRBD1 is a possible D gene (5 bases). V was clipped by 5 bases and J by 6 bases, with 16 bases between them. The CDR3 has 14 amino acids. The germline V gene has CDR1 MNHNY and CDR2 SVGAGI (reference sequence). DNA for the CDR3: TGTGCCAGCAGTCGATCGGAAAAGGGGAATGGCTACACCTTC. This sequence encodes CASSRSEKGNGYTF.

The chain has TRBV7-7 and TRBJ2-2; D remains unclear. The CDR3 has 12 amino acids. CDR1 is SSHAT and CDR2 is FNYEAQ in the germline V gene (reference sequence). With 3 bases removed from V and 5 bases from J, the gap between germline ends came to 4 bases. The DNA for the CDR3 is TGTGCCAGCAGCTTCAGGACCGGGGAGCTGTTTTTT. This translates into CASSFRTGELFF.

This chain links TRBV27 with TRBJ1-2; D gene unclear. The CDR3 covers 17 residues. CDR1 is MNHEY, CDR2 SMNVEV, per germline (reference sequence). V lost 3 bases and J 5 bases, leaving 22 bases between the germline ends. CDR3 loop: CASSFRLTQVAEYGYTF. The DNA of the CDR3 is TGTGCCAGCAGTTTTAGGTTAACTCAGGTGGCAGAATATGGCTACACCTTC.

Here the CDR3 DNA reads TGTGCCAGTAGTTCCCATGGACAGGGGGTTCTCTATGGCTACACCTTC. Amino acids: CASSSHGQGVLYGYTF. The V gene is TRBV19, the J gene TRBJ1-2; the match to TRBD1 covers 10 bases. V lost 5 bases to trimming and J lost 4 bases; unmatched junction nucleotides: 10. Germline CDR1 and CDR2: LNHDA and SQIVND (reference sequence). This CDR3 has 16 residues.

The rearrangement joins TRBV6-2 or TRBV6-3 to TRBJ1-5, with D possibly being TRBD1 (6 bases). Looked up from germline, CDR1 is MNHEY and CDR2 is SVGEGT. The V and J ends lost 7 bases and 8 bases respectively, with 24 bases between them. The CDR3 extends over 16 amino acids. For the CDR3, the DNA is TGTGCCAGCATCCCGACCACCGTCGGACAGACCAAGCCCCAGCATTTT. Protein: CASIPTTVGQTKPQHF.